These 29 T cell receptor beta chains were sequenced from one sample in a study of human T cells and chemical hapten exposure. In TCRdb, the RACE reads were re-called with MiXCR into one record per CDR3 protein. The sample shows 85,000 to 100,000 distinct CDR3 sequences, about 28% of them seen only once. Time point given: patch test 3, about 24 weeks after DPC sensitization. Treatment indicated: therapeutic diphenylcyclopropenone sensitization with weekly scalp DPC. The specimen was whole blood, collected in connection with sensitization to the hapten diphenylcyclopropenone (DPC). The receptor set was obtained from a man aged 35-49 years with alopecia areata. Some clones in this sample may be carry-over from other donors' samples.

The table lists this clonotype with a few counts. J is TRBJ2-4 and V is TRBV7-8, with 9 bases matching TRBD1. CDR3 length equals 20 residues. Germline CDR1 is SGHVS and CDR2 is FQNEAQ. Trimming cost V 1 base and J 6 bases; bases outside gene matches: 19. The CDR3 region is CASSLGGTGGRPMGLNIQYF. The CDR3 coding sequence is TGTGCCAGCAGCTTAGGGGGAACAGGGGGCAGACCCATGGGCCTAAACATTCAGTACTTC.

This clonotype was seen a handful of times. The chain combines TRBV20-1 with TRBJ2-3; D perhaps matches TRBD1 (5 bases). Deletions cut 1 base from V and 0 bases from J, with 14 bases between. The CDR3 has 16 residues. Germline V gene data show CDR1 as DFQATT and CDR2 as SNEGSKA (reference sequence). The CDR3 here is CSARAWTRHSTDTQYF. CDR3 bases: TGCAGTGCTAGAGCTTGGACAAGGCATAGCACAGATACGCAGTATTTT.

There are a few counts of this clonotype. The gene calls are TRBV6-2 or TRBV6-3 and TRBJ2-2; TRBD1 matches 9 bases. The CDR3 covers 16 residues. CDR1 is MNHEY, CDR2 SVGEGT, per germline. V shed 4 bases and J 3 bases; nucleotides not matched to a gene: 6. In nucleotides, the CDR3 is TGTGCCAGCAGTTCTTTGGGACAGGGTCACACCGGGGAGCTGTTTTTT. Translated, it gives CASSSLGQGHTGELFF.

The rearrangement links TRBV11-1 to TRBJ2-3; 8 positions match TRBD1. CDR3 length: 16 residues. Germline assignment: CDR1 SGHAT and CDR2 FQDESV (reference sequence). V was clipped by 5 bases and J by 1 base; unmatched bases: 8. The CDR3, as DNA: TGTGCCAGCAGCCTTACCTCAGGGGGCGGCACAGATACGCAGTATTTT. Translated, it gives CASSLTSGGGTDTQYF.

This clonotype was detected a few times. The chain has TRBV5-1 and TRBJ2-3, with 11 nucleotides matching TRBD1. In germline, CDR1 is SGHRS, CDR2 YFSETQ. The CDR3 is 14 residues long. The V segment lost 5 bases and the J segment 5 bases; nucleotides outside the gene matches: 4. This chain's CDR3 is CASRWTGGRDTQYF. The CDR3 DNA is TGCGCCAGCAGATGGACAGGGGGCAGAGATACGCAGTATTTT.

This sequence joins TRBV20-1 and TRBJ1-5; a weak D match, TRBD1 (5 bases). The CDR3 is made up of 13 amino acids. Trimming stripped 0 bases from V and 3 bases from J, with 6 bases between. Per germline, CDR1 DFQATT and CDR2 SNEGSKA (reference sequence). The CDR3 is CSAREQDNQPQHF. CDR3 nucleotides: TGCAGTGCTAGAGAACAGGACAATCAGCCCCAGCATTTT.

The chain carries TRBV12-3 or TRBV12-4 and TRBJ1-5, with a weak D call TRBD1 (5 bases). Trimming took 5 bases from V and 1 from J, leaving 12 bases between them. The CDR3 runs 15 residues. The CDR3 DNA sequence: TGTGCCAGCAGTACGCAGGGAGTGAGCAATCAGCCCCAGCATTTT. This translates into CASSTQGVSNQPQHF.

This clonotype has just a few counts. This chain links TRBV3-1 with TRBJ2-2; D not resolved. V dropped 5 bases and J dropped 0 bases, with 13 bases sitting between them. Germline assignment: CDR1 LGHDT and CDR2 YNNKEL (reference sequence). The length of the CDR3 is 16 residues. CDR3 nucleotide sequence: TGTGCCAGCAGCTACCGAGATCGGTCGAACACCGGGGAGCTGTTTTTT. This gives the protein CASSYRDRSNTGELFF.

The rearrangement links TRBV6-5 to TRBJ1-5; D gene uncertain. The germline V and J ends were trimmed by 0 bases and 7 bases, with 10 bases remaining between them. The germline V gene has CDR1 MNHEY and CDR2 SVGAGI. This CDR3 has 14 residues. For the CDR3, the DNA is TGTGCCAGCAGTTACTCCCCTATTAACCAGCCCCAGCATTTT. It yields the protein CASSYSPINQPQHF.

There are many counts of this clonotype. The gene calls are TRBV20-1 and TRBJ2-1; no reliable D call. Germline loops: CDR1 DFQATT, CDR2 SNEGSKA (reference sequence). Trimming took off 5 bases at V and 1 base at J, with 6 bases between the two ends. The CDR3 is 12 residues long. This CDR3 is CSAPLSYNEQFF. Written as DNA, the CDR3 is TGCAGTGCTCCCCTTTCCTACAATGAGCAGTTCTTC.

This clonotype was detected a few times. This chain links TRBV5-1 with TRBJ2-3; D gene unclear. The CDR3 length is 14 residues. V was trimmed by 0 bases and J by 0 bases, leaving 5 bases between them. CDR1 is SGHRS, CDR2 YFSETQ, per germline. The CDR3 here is CASSLAQSTDTQYF. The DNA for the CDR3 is TGCGCCAGCAGCTTGGCCCAGAGCACAGATACGCAGTATTTT. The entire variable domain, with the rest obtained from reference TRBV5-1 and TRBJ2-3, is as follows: KAGVTQTPRYLIKTRGQQVTLSCSPISGHRSVSWYQQTPGQGLQFLFEYFSETQRNKGNFPGRFSGRQFSNSRSEMNVSTLELGDSALYLCASSLAQSTDTQYFGPGTRLTVL.

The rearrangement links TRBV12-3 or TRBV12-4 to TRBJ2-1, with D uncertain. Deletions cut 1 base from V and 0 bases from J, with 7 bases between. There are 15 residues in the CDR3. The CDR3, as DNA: TGTGCCAGCAGTTTAGTGGCAGACTCCTACAATGAGCAGTTCTTC. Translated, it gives CASSLVADSYNEQFF.

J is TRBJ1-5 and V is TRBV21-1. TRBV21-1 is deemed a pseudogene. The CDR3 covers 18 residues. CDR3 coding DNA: TGTGCCAGCAGCAAAGAGGAGACACTAGTCCATAGCAATCAGCCCCAGCATTTT. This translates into CASSKEETLVHSNQPQHF.

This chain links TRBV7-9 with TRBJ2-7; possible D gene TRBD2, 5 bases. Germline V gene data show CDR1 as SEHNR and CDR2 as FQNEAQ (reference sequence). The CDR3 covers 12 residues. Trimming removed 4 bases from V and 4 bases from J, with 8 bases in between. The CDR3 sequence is CASSSGFYEQYF. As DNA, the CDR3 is TGTGCCAGCAGCTCGGGATTTTACGAGCAGTACTTC.

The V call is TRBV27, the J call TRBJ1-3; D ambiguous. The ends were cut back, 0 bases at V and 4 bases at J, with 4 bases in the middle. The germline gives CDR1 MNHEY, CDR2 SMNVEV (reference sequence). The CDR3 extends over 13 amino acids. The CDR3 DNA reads TGTGCCAGCAGTTTATCGGGAGGAAACACCATATATTTT. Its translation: CASSLSGGNTIYF.

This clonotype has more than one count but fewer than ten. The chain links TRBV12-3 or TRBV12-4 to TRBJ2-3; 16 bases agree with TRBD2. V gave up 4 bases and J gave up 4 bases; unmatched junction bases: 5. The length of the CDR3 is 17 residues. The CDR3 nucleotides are TGTGCCAGCAGTTCGGGACTAGCGGGAGGGTTCTCAGATACGCAGTATTTT. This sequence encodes CASSSGLAGGFSDTQYF.

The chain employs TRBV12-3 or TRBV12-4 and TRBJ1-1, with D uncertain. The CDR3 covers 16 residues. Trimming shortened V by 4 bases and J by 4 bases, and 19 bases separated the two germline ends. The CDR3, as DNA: TGTGCCAGCAGTTCCGCTACCGGACCGGGTGGCACTGAAGCTTTCTTT. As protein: CASSSATGPGGTEAFF.

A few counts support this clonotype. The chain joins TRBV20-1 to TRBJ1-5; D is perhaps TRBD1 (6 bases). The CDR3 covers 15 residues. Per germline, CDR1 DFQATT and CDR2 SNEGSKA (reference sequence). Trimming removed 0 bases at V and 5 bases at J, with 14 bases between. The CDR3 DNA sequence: TGCAGTGCTAGAGATAGTCAGGGGAAATATCAGCCCCAGCATTTT. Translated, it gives CSARDSQGKYQPQHF.

The CDR3: CSVEDRGTYEQYF. CDR3 sequence (DNA): TGCAGCGTTGAAGATAGAGGGACCTACGAGCAGTACTTC. The chain recombines TRBV29-1 with TRBJ2-7, with D perhaps TRBD2 (5 bases). CDR3 length: 13 residues. Germline V lookup: CDR1 SQVTM, CDR2 ANQGSEA. Trimming took 0 bases from V and 2 from J, leaving 8 bases between them.

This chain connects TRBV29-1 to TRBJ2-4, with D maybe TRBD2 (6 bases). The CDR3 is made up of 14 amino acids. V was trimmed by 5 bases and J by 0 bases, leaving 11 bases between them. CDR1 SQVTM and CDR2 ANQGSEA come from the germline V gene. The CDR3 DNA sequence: TGCAGCGTTCGGGAGACCCGAGCCAAAAACATTCAGTACTTC. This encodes CSVRETRAKNIQYF.

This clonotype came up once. The CDR3 reads CASSLSGTTGVQFF. The CDR3 DNA is TGTGCCAGCAGCTTATCCGGGACCACAGGGGTACAGTTCTTC. The rearrangement links TRBV7-9 to TRBJ2-1, with TRBD1 matching over 7 bases. Looked up from germline, CDR1 is SEHNR and CDR2 is FQNEAQ (reference sequence). With 2 bases clipped from V and 13 bases from J, the junction kept 11 bases outside the gene matches. This CDR3 comprises 14 residues.

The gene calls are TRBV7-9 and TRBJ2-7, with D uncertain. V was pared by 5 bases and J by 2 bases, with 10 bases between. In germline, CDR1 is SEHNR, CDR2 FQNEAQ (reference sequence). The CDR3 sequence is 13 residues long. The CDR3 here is CASSPPATYEQYF. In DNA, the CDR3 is TGTGCCAGCAGCCCACCCGCCACCTACGAGCAGTACTTC.

The CDR3 is CASSYGPGGNQPQHF. The CDR3 DNA reads TGTGCCAGCAGTTACGGCCCGGGGGGCAATCAGCCCCAGCATTTT. This chain connects TRBV6-2 or TRBV6-3 to TRBJ1-5, with D perhaps matching TRBD1 (5 bases). V was pared by 2 bases and J by 2 bases, with 10 bases between. Germline V gene sequence: CDR1 MNHEY, CDR2 SVGEGT. This CDR3 spans 15 amino acids.

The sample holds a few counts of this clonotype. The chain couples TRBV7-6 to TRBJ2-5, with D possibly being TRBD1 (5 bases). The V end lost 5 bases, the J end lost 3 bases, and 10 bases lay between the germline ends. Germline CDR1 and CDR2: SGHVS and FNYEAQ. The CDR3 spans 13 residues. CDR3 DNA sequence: TGTGCCAGCAGCCCAGACAGAAAAGAGACCCAGTACTTC. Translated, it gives CASSPDRKETQYF.

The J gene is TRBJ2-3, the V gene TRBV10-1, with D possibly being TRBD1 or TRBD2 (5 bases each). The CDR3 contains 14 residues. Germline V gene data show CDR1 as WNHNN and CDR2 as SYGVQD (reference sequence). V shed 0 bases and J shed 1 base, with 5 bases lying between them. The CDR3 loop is CASSESGGTDTQYF. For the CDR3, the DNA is TGCGCCAGCAGTGAGTCGGGGGGCACAGATACGCAGTATTTT.

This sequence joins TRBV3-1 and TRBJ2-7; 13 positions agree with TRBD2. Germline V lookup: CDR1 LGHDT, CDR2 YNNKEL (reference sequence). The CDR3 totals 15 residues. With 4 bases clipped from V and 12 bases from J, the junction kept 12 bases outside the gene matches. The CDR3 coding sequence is TGTGCCAGCAGCCCAACGAGGACTAGCGGGAGCTTCCTGTACTTC. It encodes CASSPTRTSGSFLYF.

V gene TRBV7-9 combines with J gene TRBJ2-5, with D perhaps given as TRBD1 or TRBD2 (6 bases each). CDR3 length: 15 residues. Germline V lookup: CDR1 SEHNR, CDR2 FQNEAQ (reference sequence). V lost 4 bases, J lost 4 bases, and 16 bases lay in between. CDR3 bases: TGTGCCAGCAGCTCCCAAGGGGGGAATGGAGAGACCCAGTACTTC. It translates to CASSSQGGNGETQYF.

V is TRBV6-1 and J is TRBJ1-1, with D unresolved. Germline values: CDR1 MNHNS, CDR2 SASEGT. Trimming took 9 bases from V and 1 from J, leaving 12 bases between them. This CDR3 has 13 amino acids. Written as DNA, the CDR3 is TGTGCCAGTTCGGTCACGGGGAACACTGAAGCTTTCTTT. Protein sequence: CASSVTGNTEAFF.

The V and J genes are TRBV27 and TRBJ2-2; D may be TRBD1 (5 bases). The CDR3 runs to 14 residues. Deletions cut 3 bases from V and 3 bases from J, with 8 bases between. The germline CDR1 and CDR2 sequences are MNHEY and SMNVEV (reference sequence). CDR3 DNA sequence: TGTGCCAGCAGTTTGCAGGGATACACCGGGGAGCTGTTTTTT. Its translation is CASSLQGYTGELFF.